The rows below give T cell receptor beta chains drawn from one sample of a study of blood T cell repertoires in COVID-19. Libraries were prepared by immunoSEQ multiplex PCR; TCRdb keeps only in-frame clonotypes and omits some of them. This sample has 60,000 to 65,000 clones, with under 85% found just once. The specimen sequenced was peripheral blood. Receptors originate from a woman older than 75 with active or convalescent COVID-19. Each CDR3 is given with its conserved first and last residue. The D gene is left open where the match is weak. The size entry is marked missing in some rows and otherwise reads once, few, many or a size class.

TRBV24-1	TRBJ2-2	TRBD2	few	TGTGCCACCAGTGCCCCGGGTAGCGGGGCGTCGGGGGAGCTGTTTTTT	CATSAPGSGASGELFF
TRBV4-1	TRBJ2-5	NA	NA	TGCGCCAGCAGCCAAGAGGAGACGATTGGGACCCAGTACTTC	CASSQEETIGTQYF
TRBV18	TRBJ2-7	NA	NA	TGTGCCAGCTCACCTCAAGGGGGTGGTCGTTACGAGCAGTACTTC	CASSPQGGGRYEQYF
TRBV5-1	TRBJ2-7	NA	NA	TGCGCCAGCAGCCTGGACCTAGACGAGCAGTACTTC	CASSLDLDEQYF
TRBV9	TRBJ2-4	NA	NA	TGTGCCAGCAGCACCCCCGGAGGAAAAAACATTCAGTACTTC	CASSTPGGKNIQYF
TRBV30	TRBJ1-1	NA	NA	TGTGCCTGGAGTTTTGGGGGGTCGAACACTGAAGCTTTCTTT	CAWSFGGSNTEAFF
TRBV19	TRBJ1-2	NA	NA	TGTGCCAGTAGCGCAGGGTTTGATGGCTACACCTTC	CASSAGFDGYTF
TRBV7-9	TRBJ1-1	TRBD1	NA	TGTGCCAGTTCAGGGGGCGGGTACACTGAAGCTTTCTTT	CASSGGGYTEAFF
TRBV19	TRBJ1-1	TRBD1	NA	TGTGCCAGTAGTAGCCGGGACAGGGGACAAAGGGCGGGCACTGAAGCTTTCTTT	CASSSRDRGQRAGTEAFF
TRBV15	TRBJ1-4	NA	NA	TGTGCCACCAGCAGAGTTTCGGCAGGGGAAGAAAAACTGTTTTTT	CATSRVSAGEEKLFF
TRBV3-1/TRBV3-2	TRBJ1-2	TRBD1	NA	TGTGCCAGCAGCCAAGGGACAGGGAGTAATGGCTACACCTTC	CASSQGTGSNGYTF
TRBV5-1	TRBJ1-1	NA	NA	TGCGCCAGCAGCTTGGCCCGGGGGAACACTGAAGCTTTCTTT	CASSLARGNTEAFF
TRBV2	TRBJ2-7	TRBD2	once	TGTGCCAGCAGTGAAGATAGCGGGGGGGCGAACGAGCAGTACTTC	CASSEDSGGANEQYF
TRBV6-5	TRBJ1-1	TRBD1	NA	TGTGCCAGCTGGGACAGGGATTCCGCTGAAGCTTTCTTT	CASWDRDSAEAFF
TRBV5-6	TRBJ2-6	NA	NA	TGTGCCAGCAGCTTGGATGTATCTGGGGCCAACGTCCTGACTTTC	CASSLDVSGANVLTF
TRBV30	TRBJ1-1	TRBD1	NA	TGTGCCTGGAGGGGGGGCGACAGGGACAACACTGAAGCTTTCTTT	CAWRGGDRDNTEAFF
TRBV15	TRBJ2-4	TRBD1	NA	TGTGCCACCAGCAGAGTATTGGCAGGGGGCAACATTCAGTACTTC	CATSRVLAGGNIQYF
TRBV6-5	TRBJ2-2	NA	NA	TGTGCCAGCAGTCCCAGGACCGGGGAGCTGTTTTTT	CASSPRTGELFF
TRBV9	TRBJ2-3	NA	NA	TGTGCCAGCAGCACCCTCCAGGGCGCAGATACGCAGTATTTT	CASSTLQGADTQYF
TRBV7-8	TRBJ2-3	TRBD1	NA	TGTGCCAGCAGCTTAGTGACAGGGGGCCAGACAGATACGCAGTATTTT	CASSLVTGGQTDTQYF
TRBV10-2	TRBJ2-5	NA	NA	TGCGCCAGCAGTGAGGGGGGCACTTGGGAGACCCAGTACTTC	CASSEGGTWETQYF
TRBV7-9	TRBJ2-7	TRBD2	few	TGTGCCAGCAGCTTAGTCTCTAGCGGGGGAAGCGAGCAGTACTTC	CASSLVSSGGSEQYF
TRBV6-1	TRBJ1-5	NA	NA	TGTGCCAGCAGTGAAGGACAGAGCAATCAGCCCCAGCATTTT	CASSEGQSNQPQHF
TRBV5-4	TRBJ2-7	TRBD1	NA	TGTGCCAGCAGCCGAAGTCAGGGCAGGGGGTACTACGAGCAGTACTTC	CASSRSQGRGYYEQYF
TRBV5-1	TRBJ1-1	TRBD1	NA	TGCGCCAGCAGTCGGACAGGGCATGCGAACACTGAAGCTTTCTTT	CASSRTGHANTEAFF
TRBV5-1	TRBJ1-2	NA	NA	TGCGCCAGCAGTTCTATGGACAGCCTCTATGGCTACACCTTC	CASSSMDSLYGYTF
TRBV2	TRBJ1-1	TRBD1	NA	TGTGCCAGCAGTTGGGACAGAGGGAACACTGAAGCTTTCTTT	CASSWDRGNTEAFF
TRBV20-1	TRBJ1-2	NA	NA	TGCAGTGCAACAGAGAATGGCTACACCTTC	CSATENGYTF
TRBV7-2	TRBJ1-2	NA	NA	TGTGCCAGCGGCGACCCTCAGGGTGGCTACACCTTC	CASGDPQGGYTF
TRBV5-1	TRBJ1-5	NA	NA	TGCGCCAGCAGCTTGGTAGGGGGCAATCAGCCCCAGCATTTT	CASSLVGGNQPQHF
TRBV19	TRBJ1-2	NA	NA	TGTGCCAGTAGTAGGCCAGGGAATGGCTACACCTTC	CASSRPGNGYTF
TRBV3-1/TRBV3-2	TRBJ2-2	NA	NA	TGTGCCAGCACCCAGGGGGGTTTAGGCACCGGGGAGCTGTTTTTT	CASTQGGLGTGELFF
TRBV29-1	TRBJ2-1	TRBD2	NA	TGCAGCGTCGGACTAGCGGGGGAAGGGGAGCAGTTCTTC	CSVGLAGEGEQFF